A selection of T cell receptor beta chains follows, all from one sample in a study of blood T cell repertoires in COVID-19. Clones were read by immunoSEQ multiplex PCR, and TCRdb kept only the in-frame ones, dropping some. Here the sample spans tens of thousands of clones, under 85% being singletons. The specimen sequenced was peripheral blood. These receptors originate from a man between 65 and 85 years old with acute or convalescent COVID-19. Both conserved end residues are part of each CDR3. The D gene is left open where the match is weak. Part of the rows lack a size; the others show once, few, many or a class for expanded clones.

- | TRBJ1-1 | TRBV11-3 | - | CASSLVANTEAFF | TGTGCCAGCAGCTTAGTAGCGAACACTGAAGCTTTCTTT
- | TRBJ2-2 | TRBV5-1 | - | CASSIGQKTGELFF | TGCGCCAGCAGCATCGGACAGAAGACCGGGGAGCTGTTTTTT
- | TRBJ2-3 | TRBV29-1 | - | CSFSGVLDTQYF | TGCAGCTTTTCGGGAGTTCTCGATACGCAGTATTTT
- | TRBJ1-1 | TRBV3-1/TRBV3-2 | - | CASSQRRTEAFF | TGTGCCAGCAGCCAAAGGAGGACTGAAGCTTTCTTT
- | TRBJ1-4 | TRBV24-1 | TRBD1 | CATSDLFEGATSTNEKLFF | TGTGCCACCAGTGATTTGTTTGAGGGGGCCACCTCAACTAATGAAAAACTGTTTTTT
- | TRBJ1-1 | TRBV6-5 | - | CASSYRGSNTEAFF | TGTGCCAGCAGTTACCGAGGCAGCAACACTGAAGCTTTCTTT
- | TRBJ2-1 | TRBV6-5 | - | CASSSPEGGNEQFF | TGTGCCAGCAGTTCCCCCGAAGGGGGCAATGAGCAGTTCTTC
- | TRBJ1-4 | TRBV4-1 | - | CASSARDTDNEKLFF | TGCGCCAGCAGCGCCCGGGACACTGATAATGAAAAACTGTTTTTT
- | TRBJ2-3 | TRBV2 | TRBD2 | CASRERGGTDTQYF | TGTGCCAGCAGAGAGCGGGGGGGGACAGATACGCAGTATTTT
- | TRBJ2-3 | TRBV7-9 | - | CASSPDSRGTDTQYF | TGTGCCAGCAGCCCGGACAGCCGAGGGACAGATACGCAGTATTTT
- | TRBJ1-4 | TRBV5-4 | TRBD1 | CASSRTGTPTNEKLFF | TGTGCCAGCAGCCGGACAGGGACCCCAACTAATGAAAAACTGTTTTTT
- | TRBJ2-3 | TRBV6-5 | - | CASTSSTDTQYF | TGTGCCAGCACAAGCTCCACAGATACGCAGTATTTT
- | TRBJ2-1 | TRBV7-9 | TRBD1 | CASSERTGGLNEQFF | TGTGCCAGCAGCGAAAGGACAGGGGGCCTGAATGAGCAGTTCTTC
few | TRBJ2-2 | TRBV2 | TRBD1 | CASNRDRGGNTGELFF | TGTGCCAGCAATCGTGACAGGGGCGGGAACACCGGGGAGCTGTTTTTT
- | TRBJ2-1 | TRBV7-3 | - | CASSPGTSWHNEQFF | TGTGCCAGCAGCCCAGGGACAAGTTGGCACAATGAGCAGTTCTTC
- | TRBJ1-5 | TRBV10-2 | - | CASSDGVWNNQPQHF | TGCGCCAGCAGTGACGGGGTATGGAACAATCAGCCCCAGCATTTT
few | TRBJ1-2 | TRBV3-1/TRBV3-2 | TRBD1 | CASSQGQVYGYTF | TGTGCCAGCAGCCAGGGACAGGTTTATGGCTACACCTTC
- | TRBJ2-5 | TRBV7-9 | TRBD1 | CASSPDRVETQYF | TGTGCCAGCAGCCCGGACAGGGTAGAGACCCAGTACTTC
- | TRBJ2-4 | TRBV28 | - | CASRGGAGAKNIQYF | TGTGCCAGCAGAGGGGGTGCGGGAGCCAAAAACATTCAGTACTTC
- | TRBJ1-2 | TRBV6-5 | - | CASSYSGTRGGYTF | TGTGCCAGCAGTTACTCGGGGACAAGGGGGGGCTACACCTTC
- | TRBJ2-2 | TRBV2 | TRBD1 | CASSRGTGDTGELFF | TGTGCCAGCAGTAGAGGGACAGGGGACACCGGGGAGCTGTTTTTT
- | TRBJ2-1 | TRBV2 | - | CASNPESGNEQFF | TGTGCCAGCAACCCAGAATCGGGCAATGAGCAGTTCTTC
- | TRBJ1-6 | TRBV6-5 | - | CASDRGSSYNSPLHF | TGTGCCAGCGATCGCGGGAGCTCCTATAATTCACCCCTCCACTTT
- | TRBJ1-2 | TRBV18 | - | CASSPPSGRDHGYTF | TGTGCCAGCTCACCGCCCTCCGGGAGGGATCATGGCTACACCTTC
- | TRBJ1-5 | TRBV10-3 | - | CATQGSSNQPQHF | TGTGCCACCCAGGGGTCGAGCAATCAGCCCCAGCATTTT
few | TRBJ1-2 | TRBV23-1 | TRBD1 | CASSPIPPDRDANYGYTF | TGCGCCAGCAGTCCCATCCCTCCTGACAGGGACGCTAACTATGGCTACACCTTC
- | TRBJ2-4 | TRBV12-2 | - | CASRPPTGTKNIQYF | TGTGCAAGTCGCCCCCCGACAGGGACCAAAAACATTCAGTACTTC
- | TRBJ2-2 | TRBV2 | TRBD2 | CASSETVAGVTGELFF | TGTGCCAGCAGTGAAACTGTAGCGGGGGTTACCGGGGAGCTGTTTTTT
- | TRBJ1-2 | TRBV24-1 | TRBD1 | CATSSGVQGHGYTF | TGTGCCACCAGTAGTGGCGTACAGGGGCATGGCTACACCTTC
- | TRBJ1-4 | TRBV2 | - | CASSASSGSNEKLFF | TGTGCCAGCAGTGCTTCCTCTGGGAGTAATGAAAAACTGTTTTTT
few | TRBJ1-1 | TRBV28 | - | CASSLRLESTEAFF | TGTGCCAGCAGTTTACGGCTGGAGAGCACTGAAGCTTTCTTT
- | TRBJ2-7 | TRBV7-9 | - | CASSLMEEQYF | TGTGCCAGCAGCTTGATGGAGGAGCAGTACTTC